This T cell receptor (beta chain) was sequenced in a study of blood T cells in healthy people across ages. CDR1 is MNHNS and CDR2 is SASEGT in the germline V gene. The V end was cut by 1 base, the J end by 4 bases, with 10 bases between. This CDR3 comprises 14 residues. This clonotype was observed at least ten times. Sample-barcoded 5' priming and a J-beta primer mix drove a second PCR of 7 to 11 cycles. TCRdb re-called the 5' RACE reads through MiXCR, storing one row per CDR3 protein. This table holds some 940,000 distinct CDR3 sequences, 25% to 30% found once. The data were also submitted as part of a second study, on T cells of mothers and their children. Per that study: There were over 9.5 million TCR beta CDR3 reads from each mother and about 3 million from each child.

Sequencing was done on a sample of blood. The J gene is TRBJ2-5, the V gene TRBV6-1, with no clear D. This TCR derives from a woman aged 40 to 50 in good health. This chain's CDR3 is CASSEGRTLETQYF. As DNA, the CDR3 is TGTGCCAGCAGTGAAGGCCGGACGTTAGAGACCCAGTACTTC.